One and the same sample provided the 17 T cell receptor beta chains below, sequenced in a study of breast tumors, draining lymph nodes, adjacent tissues. TCRdb processed the multiplex PCR reads anew with MiXCR; each CDR3 protein has one entry. The sample consists of 9,500 to 14,000 distinct CDR3 sequences, 50% to 60% of them appearing once. The sequencing sample was made of breast tumor tissue. The receptors come from a female donor with breast cancer. Some clones in this sample may be carry-over from other donors' samples.

This clonotype has only one observation. The V call is TRBV5-4, the J call TRBJ1-2, with 8 nucleotides matching TRBD1. The J segment lost 7 bases and the V segment lost 3 bases, leaving 14 bases of the junction unmatched. The CDR3 is 16 residues long. Germline assignment: CDR1 SGHNT and CDR2 YYREEE (reference sequence). Here the CDR3 reads CASSSTGAGGASGYTF. DNA for the CDR3: TGTGCCAGCAGCTCAACCGGGGCAGGGGGCGCGAGTGGCTACACCTTC.

This clonotype showed up just a few times. CDR3 sequence: CASSLGTVGSGYTF. CDR3 nucleotide sequence: TGCGCCAGCAGCTTGGGGACAGTCGGGAGTGGCTACACCTTC. The rearrangement joins TRBV5-1 to TRBJ1-2, with D possibly TRBD1 on 6 matching bases. The germline CDR1 and CDR2 sequences are SGHRS and YFSETQ. Trimming removed 0 bases at V and 7 bases at J, with 13 bases between. The CDR3 contains 14 residues.

This clonotype came up many times. The chain carries TRBV20-1 and TRBJ2-7; 14 bases are a match to TRBD2. Trimming removed 3 bases from V and 2 bases from J; junction bases left unmatched: 9. In germline, CDR1 is DFQATT, CDR2 SNEGSKA (reference sequence). This CDR3 has 17 amino acids. In nucleotides, the CDR3 is TGCAGTGCTAGCGGGACTAGCGGGAGTTCGTCCCCCTACGAGCAGTACTTC. Protein: CSASGTSGSSSPYEQYF.

The chain carries TRBV29-1 and TRBJ1-3; D gene uncertain. This CDR3 has 12 residues. Per the germline V gene, CDR1 is SQVTM and CDR2 is ANQGSEA. The V and J ends lost 2 bases and 7 bases respectively, with 9 bases between them. CDR3 nucleotide sequence: TGCAGCGTTGAAAAAGGTGGGAACACCATATATTTT. Amino acids: CSVEKGGNTIYF.

This clonotype was seen many times. The V and J genes are TRBV27 and TRBJ2-3; D gene uncertain. CDR1 MNHEY and CDR2 SMNVEV come from the germline V gene (reference sequence). V was cut by 4 bases and J by 7 bases, with 6 bases left in between. This CDR3 has 11 residues. The CDR3 nucleotides read TGTGCCAGCAGTTCCGATTATACGCAGTATTTT. It translates to CASSSDYTQYF.

This clonotype was seen more than once but under ten times. The chain combines TRBV11-1 with TRBJ2-3; D is undetermined. The CDR3 spans 12 residues. Germline V lookup: CDR1 SGHAT, CDR2 FQDESV (reference sequence). V lost 7 bases and J lost 0, with 5 bases in between. The CDR3 sequence: CASTPSTDTQYF. The DNA of the CDR3 is TGTGCCAGCACCCCCAGCACAGATACGCAGTATTTT.

To note about this clonotype: A read error may produce the germline difference seen at one junction end. The chain employs TRBV2 and TRBJ2-4; possibly TRBD1 or TRBD2 for D (5 bases each). CDR3 length equals 14 residues. CDR1 SNHLY and CDR2 FYNNEI come from the germline V gene. CDR3 sequence: CANSEGWGKNIQYF. CDR3 bases: TGTGCCAACAGTGAGGGATGGGGGAAGAACATTCAGTACTTC.

This clonotype was seen only once. The chain combines TRBV20-1 with TRBJ2-3, with D tentatively TRBD1 or TRBD2 (5 bases each). V lost 0 bases, J lost 0 bases, and 10 bases lay in between. The CDR3 has 15 residues. Germline-derived CDR1 and CDR2 are DFQATT and SNEGSKA (reference sequence). The DNA of the CDR3 is TGCAGTGCTAGAGACCCGGGGCGGAGCACAGATACGCAGTATTTT. It is translated as CSARDPGRSTDTQYF.

Only a few counts were recorded for this clonotype. The chain recombines TRBV5-1 with TRBJ2-7; D is perhaps TRBD1 (6 bases). With 1 base removed from V and 3 bases from J, the gap between germline ends came to 14 bases. The length of the CDR3 is 15 residues. Germline V gene lookup returns CDR1 SGHRS and CDR2 YFSETQ. The CDR3 DNA follows: TGCGCCAGCAGCTTGTCTGAGACAGGACTCTACGAGCAGTACTTC. As protein: CASSLSETGLYEQYF.

By sample fraction, this clonotype is medium-sized. The chain combines TRBV6-1 with TRBJ2-3; tentative D call: TRBD2 (6 bases). The CDR3 contains 13 residues. Germline-derived CDR1 and CDR2 are MNHNS and SASEGT. V lost 7 bases and J 8 bases, leaving 16 bases between the germline ends. The CDR3 reads CASIGSATVTQYF. The CDR3 DNA sequence: TGTGCCAGCATCGGGAGTGCTACTGTTACGCAGTATTTT.

This clonotype was detected many times. The CDR3 here is CASSQEDRSNSPLHF. The CDR3 nucleotides are TGCGCCAGCAGCCAAGAAGACAGGTCTAATTCACCCCTCCACTTT. The chain carries TRBV4-3 and TRBJ1-6; possible D gene TRBD1, 6 bases. The CDR3 length is 15 residues. CDR1 and CDR2 (germline): LGHNA, YSLEER. V lost 0 bases to trimming and J lost 6 bases, with 9 bases between them.

The rearrangement joins TRBV11-1 to TRBJ2-3, with 9 bases matching TRBD2. Germline V gives CDR1 SGHAT, CDR2 FQDESV (reference sequence). V lost 1 base and J lost 2; bases outside the gene matches: 7. The CDR3 covers 17 residues. DNA for the CDR3: TGTGCCAGCAGCTTAGATGGGGTAGCGGGAGACACAGATACGCAGTATTTT. It codes for CASSLDGVAGDTDTQYF.

This clonotype occurred a few times. The chain has TRBV20-1 and TRBJ2-5; 8 bases agree with TRBD2. V trimming: 5 bases; J trimming: 5 bases; junction bases outside the gene matches: 10. This CDR3 comprises 14 residues. Germline V gene lookup returns CDR1 DFQATT and CDR2 SNEGSKA (reference sequence). CDR3: CSAGPGTSFETQYF. CDR3 DNA: TGCAGTGCTGGGCCCGGGACTAGTTTCGAGACCCAGTACTTC.

This clonotype showed up just a few times. The chain is built from TRBV20-1 and TRBJ1-2; no clear D gene. V gave up 3 bases and J gave up 8 bases, with 10 bases separating them. Per germline, CDR1 DFQATT and CDR2 SNEGSKA (reference sequence). The CDR3 totals 11 residues. The CDR3 spells CSASVERGYTF. CDR3 nucleotides: TGCAGTGCTAGCGTTGAGAGGGGCTACACCTTC.

V is TRBV15 and J is TRBJ2-1; TRBD2 matches at 10 bases. CDR1 LNHNV and CDR2 YYDKDF come from the germline V gene (reference sequence). V lost 0 bases, J lost 0 bases, and 5 bases stayed unmatched. The CDR3 is 18 amino acids. For the CDR3, the DNA is TGTGCCACCAGCAGAGATGTAGCGGGGGGCCACTCCTACAATGAGCAGTTCTTC. It codes for CATSRDVAGGHSYNEQFF. Full variable domain (remainder filled in from reference TRBV15 and TRBJ2-1): DAMVIQNPRYQVTQFGKPVTLSCSQTLNHNVMYWYQQKSSQAPKLLFHYYDKDFNNEADTPDNFQSRRPNTSFCFLDIRSPGLGDTAMYLCATSRDVAGGHSYNEQFFGPGTRLTVL.

This sequence joins TRBV12-3 or TRBV12-4 and TRBJ2-7, with TRBD1 identical over 9 bases. Germline trimming cut 5 bases from V and 3 bases from J; bases unmatched to any gene: 2. This CDR3 contains 13 residues. The CDR3, as DNA: TGTGCCAGCAGTCCGGGACAGGGCTACGAGCAGTACTTC. Translating it yields CASSPGQGYEQYF.

This clonotype was seen only a few times. This chain joins TRBV9 and TRBJ2-1; unclear D gene. There are 12 residues in the CDR3. The V gene's germline CDR1 is SGDLS and CDR2 YYNGEE. V was pared by 0 bases and J by 8 bases, with 6 bases between. CDR3 sequence reads: CASSVGWDEQFF. The CDR3 DNA reads TGTGCCAGCAGCGTAGGATGGGATGAGCAGTTCTTC.